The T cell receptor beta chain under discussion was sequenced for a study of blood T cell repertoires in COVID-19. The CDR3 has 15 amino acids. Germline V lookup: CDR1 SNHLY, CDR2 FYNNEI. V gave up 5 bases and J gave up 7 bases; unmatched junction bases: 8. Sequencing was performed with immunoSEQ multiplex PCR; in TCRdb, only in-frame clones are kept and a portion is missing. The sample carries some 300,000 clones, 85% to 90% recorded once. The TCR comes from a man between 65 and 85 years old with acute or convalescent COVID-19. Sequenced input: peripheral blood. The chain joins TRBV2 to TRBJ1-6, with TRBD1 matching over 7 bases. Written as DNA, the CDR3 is TGTGCCAGCAGTTTACAGGGGTCGGGGAATTCACCCCTCCACTTT. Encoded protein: CASSLQGSGNSPLHF.